This T cell receptor (beta chain) was identified in a study of technical replicates of blood from a few donors. After removal of 2 bases from V and 5 bases from J, the junction contained 14 bases not matched to a gene. The CDR3 length is 17 residues. Per germline, CDR1 LGHNT and CDR2 FRNRAP. Assay: immunoSEQ multiplex PCR; the TCRdb copy retains only in-frame clones and omits some. The sample consists of some 89,000 clones, about 94% of them appearing once. This TCR derives from a human donor in good health. The chain combines TRBV12-5 with TRBJ2-7; the match to TRBD1 covers 8 bases. The material sequenced was T cells isolated from PBMCs. DNA for the CDR3: TGTGCTAGTGGTTTGCCCCAGACAGGGGCGCAGACTAACGAGCAGTACTTC. Protein product: CASGLPQTGAQTNEQYF.